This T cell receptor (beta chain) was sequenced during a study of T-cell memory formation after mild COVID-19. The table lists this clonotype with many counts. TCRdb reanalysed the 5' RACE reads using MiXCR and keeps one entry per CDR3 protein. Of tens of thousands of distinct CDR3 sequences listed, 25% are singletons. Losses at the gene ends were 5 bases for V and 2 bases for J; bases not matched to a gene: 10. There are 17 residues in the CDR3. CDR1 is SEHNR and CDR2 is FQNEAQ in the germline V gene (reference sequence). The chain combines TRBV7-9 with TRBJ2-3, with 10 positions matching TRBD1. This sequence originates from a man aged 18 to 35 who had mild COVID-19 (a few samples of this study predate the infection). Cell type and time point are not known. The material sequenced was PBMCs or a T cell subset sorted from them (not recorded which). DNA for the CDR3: TGTGCCAGCAGCCCCATCCCGACAGGGGGCCTCACAGATACGCAGTATTTT. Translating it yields CASSPIPTGGLTDTQYF.